This T cell receptor beta chain was profiled in a study of neurological immune-mediated disorders. Study-wide results and limits: One related-CDR3 cluster, identified by phylogenetic grouping, held the repertoires of 18 of 34 multiple sclerosis patients and was a possible signature.

TCRdb passed the 5' RACE reads through MiXCR, listing each CDR3 protein once. The table includes roughly 100,000 distinct CDR3 sequences, approximately 3.3% detected once. CDR3 size: 16 residues. Per the germline V gene, CDR1 is ENHRY and CDR2 is SYGVKD. This clonotype was counted a single time. Its antigen is still unknown. At one of its ends the junction is not consistent with the germline gene, which may arise from a read error. The sequence was obtained from a woman aged 18-30 years with multiple sclerosis. The sample consisted of PBMCs. The chain carries TRBV10-3 and TRBJ2-7; the D is unclear. The CDR3 region has the DNA TGTGTCATCAGTGGTGGAAGTCAGATCAGCTCCTACGAGCAGTACTTC. Protein sequence: CVISGGSQISSYEQYF.